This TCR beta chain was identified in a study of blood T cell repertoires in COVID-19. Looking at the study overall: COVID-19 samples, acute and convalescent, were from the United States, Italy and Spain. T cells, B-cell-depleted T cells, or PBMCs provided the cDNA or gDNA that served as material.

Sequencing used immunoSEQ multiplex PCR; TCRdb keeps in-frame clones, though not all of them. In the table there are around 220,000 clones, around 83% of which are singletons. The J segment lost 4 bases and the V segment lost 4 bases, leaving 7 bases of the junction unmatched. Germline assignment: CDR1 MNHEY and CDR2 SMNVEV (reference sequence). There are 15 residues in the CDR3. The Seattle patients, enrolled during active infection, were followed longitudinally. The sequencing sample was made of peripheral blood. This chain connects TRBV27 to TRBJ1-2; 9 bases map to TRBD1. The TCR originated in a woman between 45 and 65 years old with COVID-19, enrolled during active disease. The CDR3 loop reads CASSWGGQGIYGYTF. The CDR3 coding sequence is TGTGCCAGCAGTTGGGGGGGACAGGGTATCTATGGCTACACCTTC.